Presented here are 14 T cell receptor beta chains from one specimen sequenced in a study of CD8+ T cells in alopecia areata. Treatment reported: oral pan-JAK inhibitor, 5-10 mg twice daily. cDNA reverse transcribed from extracted RNA served as the sequencing template. This table comes from immunoSEQ multiplex PCR, and its TCRdb copy is limited to in-frame clones, with some not included. The table shows some 200,000 clones, with over 45% occurring only once. The specimen comprised CD4+ T cells sorted from blood, sampled at week 24, from a patient treated with tofacitinib. The receptors come from a human donor with alopecia areata.

The chain uses TRBV29-1 and TRBJ1-1; D unclear. The CDR3 contains 10 residues. Germline assignment: CDR1 SQVTM and CDR2 ANQGSEA. V lost 6 bases and J lost 10, with 12 bases in between. CDR3 residues: CSVSREGAFF. CDR3 DNA: TGCAGCGTATCTAGGGAGGGAGCTTTCTTT.

The chain combines TRBV29-1 with TRBJ2-4, with D maybe TRBD2 (6 bases). Germline CDR1 reads SQVTM; CDR2 reads ANQGSEA. This CDR3 comprises 13 residues. V lost 6 bases and J lost 7, with 16 bases in between. The CDR3 nucleotides read TGCAGCGTCGCCGACGGGGGTGGGAACATTCAGTACTTC. This codes for CSVADGGGNIQYF.

The chain carries TRBV15 and TRBJ2-6, with a tentative D call TRBD1 (6 bases). This CDR3 is 17 amino acids long. V was clipped by 5 bases and J by 0 bases, with 14 bases between them. Germline V CDR1 and CDR2: LNHNV, YYDKDF (reference sequence). The CDR3 sequence: CATSSQGLPSGANVLTF. As DNA, the CDR3 is TGTGCCACCAGCTCACAGGGCCTGCCCTCTGGGGCCAACGTCCTGACTTTC.

The genes are TRBV6-5 and TRBJ2-2; a possible D gene is TRBD2 (6 bases). V was clipped by 0 bases and J by 4 bases, with 9 bases between them. The CDR3 spans 15 residues. CDR1 is MNHEY and CDR2 is SVGAGI in the germline V gene. Here the CDR3 reads CASSYSGGFTGELFF. DNA of the CDR3: TGTGCCAGCAGTTACTCCGGGGGATTCACCGGGGAGCTGTTTTTT.

This chain links TRBV9 with TRBJ2-7; D perhaps matches TRBD2 (6 bases). The germline V and J ends were trimmed by 3 bases and 9 bases, with 16 bases remaining between them. There are 13 residues in the CDR3. Germline CDR1 reads SGDLS; CDR2 reads YYNGEE. The CDR3 protein is CASSEGLHTWQYF. The CDR3 region has the DNA TGTGCCAGCAGCGAGGGACTCCACACGTGGCAGTACTTC.

The V gene is TRBV18, the J gene TRBJ1-2; D not resolved. The V gene lost 3 bases and the J gene lost 2 bases, with 13 bases spanning the gap. The CDR3 has 15 amino acids. Germline-derived CDR1 and CDR2 are KGHSH and LQKENI. The CDR3 loop is CASSPPLDGNYGYTF. CDR3 nucleotides: TGTGCCAGCTCACCTCCTTTAGACGGGAACTATGGCTACACCTTC. Together with reference TRBV18 and TRBJ1-2, the CDR3 gives the full variable domain: NAGVMQNPRHLVRRRGQEARLRCSPMKGHSHVYWYRQLPEEGLKFMVYLQKENIIDESGMPKERFSAEFPKEGPSILRIQQVVRGDSAAYFCASSPPLDGNYGYTFGSGTRLTVV.

In its sample, this clone was seen once. V is TRBV4-2 and J is TRBJ1-2; no firm D call. This CDR3 contains 12 residues. V was trimmed by 5 bases and J by 4 bases, leaving 8 bases between them. Per germline, CDR1 LGHNA and CDR2 YNFKEQ. CDR3 region: CASSLPLYGYTF. The CDR3 DNA reads as TGTGCCAGCAGCTTGCCACTCTATGGCTACACCTTC.

This chain joins TRBV30 and TRBJ1-2; D gene unclear. Germline V gene lookup returns CDR1 GTSNPN and CDR2 SVGIG (reference sequence). The CDR3 is 10 residues long. Trimming took 7 bases from V and 4 from J, leaving 7 bases between them. The CDR3 region has the DNA TGTGCCTTTTCATTCTATGGCTACACCTTC. Its protein is CAFSFYGYTF.

The rearrangement joins TRBV7-9 to TRBJ1-5; D call uncertain. Germline CDR1 is SEHNR and CDR2 is FQNEAQ (reference sequence). V lost 1 base and J 3 bases, leaving 13 bases between the germline ends. The CDR3 length is 16 residues. The CDR3 loop is CASSLVSGRTNQPQHF. The CDR3 DNA follows: TGTGCCAGCAGCTTAGTTTCTGGGAGGACCAATCAGCCCCAGCATTTT.

This clone has a handful of counts. The rearrangement links TRBV7-2 to TRBJ2-7; 9 nucleotides line up with TRBD2. The ends lost 2 bases at V and 4 bases at J; junction bases unmatched: 6. Germline V CDR1 and CDR2: SGHTA, FQGNSA. This CDR3 is 15 amino acids long. CDR3 loop: CASSLSASGEYEQYF. The CDR3, as DNA: TGTGCCAGCAGCTTATCGGCTAGCGGGGAGTACGAGCAGTACTTC.

The CDR3 DNA reads as TGTGCCAGCAGCTTAGACCAGGGTAGCGATGAGCAGTTCTTC. As protein: CASSLDQGSDEQFF. V and J are TRBV7-2 and TRBJ2-1; D tentatively fits TRBD1 or TRBD2 (5 bases each). The CDR3 extends over 14 amino acids. In germline, CDR1 is SGHTA, CDR2 FQGNSA. The V gene lost 1 base and the J gene lost 8 bases, with 12 bases spanning the gap.

The gene calls are TRBV5-1 and TRBJ1-6; the match to TRBD1 covers 8 bases. The CDR3 sequence is 13 residues long. The germline V gene encodes CDR1 SGHRS and CDR2 YFSETQ. The V gene end was trimmed by 7 bases and the J gene end by 7 bases; junction bases not matched to a gene: 4. CDR3 sequence (DNA): TGCGCCAGCTCGGACAGGGAGAATTCACCCCTCCACTTT. Translation: CASSDRENSPLHF.

The rearrangement uses TRBV5-6 and TRBJ1-6; no clear D. The CDR3 is made up of 14 amino acids. Trimming pared 4 bases from V and 7 bases from J, leaving 12 bases between. Germline assignment: CDR1 SGHDT and CDR2 YYEEEE. CDR3 coding DNA: TGTGCCAGCAGCGAGGAAGGAGTCAATTCACCCCTCCACTTT. It yields the protein CASSEEGVNSPLHF.

This clone was detected a few times. This chain links TRBV6-1 with TRBJ2-1; no clear D gene. CDR1 and CDR2 (germline): MNHNS, SASEGT. V lost 1 base to trimming and J lost 4 bases, with 5 bases between them. CDR3 length: 13 residues. CDR3: CASSEGIYNEQFF. The CDR3 nucleotides read TGTGCCAGCAGTGAAGGGATTTACAATGAGCAGTTCTTC.